This T cell receptor (beta chain) was observed in a study of T cells in Graves' hyperthyroidism and ophthalmopathy. RNA transcripts gave rise to amplified TCR beta CDR3 regions. When the TCR CDR3 underwent first-round RT-PCR, the HTBI primer set was used. TCRdb itself ran the multiplex PCR reads through MiXCR, one entry per CDR3 protein. This table holds 600,000 or so distinct CDR3 sequences, 13% to 15% found once. Trimming removed 0 bases from V and 6 bases from J, with 14 bases in between. Germline values: CDR1 MGHRA, CDR2 YSYEKL. The CDR3 is 15 amino acids. Sequenced: blood. This clonotype was obtained from a woman between 18 and 29 years old with Graves' ophthalmopathy. The rearrangement joins TRBV4-1 to TRBJ1-2; TRBD1 might be the D (5 bases). The CDR3 here is CASSQESGRDDGYTF. The CDR3 DNA is TGCGCCAGCAGCCAAGAGTCGGGCAGGGACGATGGCTACACCTTC.